One T cell receptor (beta chain) is described in this entry. What it binds is unknown. The data belong to a study of identical twins. Study findings and constraints: A cross-sectional statistical analysis, not follow-up of the same donors, supported the conclusions.

CDR1 is SGHRS and CDR2 is YFSETQ in the germline V gene. With V trimmed by 6 bases and J by 8 bases, 8 bases remained unmatched. The length of the CDR3 is 14 residues. TCRdb re-analysed the 5' RACE reads in MiXCR, keeping a single row per CDR3 protein. There are more than 350,000 distinct CDR3 sequences in the sample; about 9% occur only once, and more than 8% lies in the top ten. The sample taken for sequencing was naive T cells sorted from blood. The V and J genes are TRBV5-1 and TRBJ2-1, with 10 bases matching TRBD2. This receptor was taken from a woman aged 45 to 65 in good health. The CDR3 here is CASTEGLAGDEQFF. The CDR3 DNA follows: TGCGCCAGCACCGAGGGGCTAGCGGGAGATGAGCAGTTCTTC.